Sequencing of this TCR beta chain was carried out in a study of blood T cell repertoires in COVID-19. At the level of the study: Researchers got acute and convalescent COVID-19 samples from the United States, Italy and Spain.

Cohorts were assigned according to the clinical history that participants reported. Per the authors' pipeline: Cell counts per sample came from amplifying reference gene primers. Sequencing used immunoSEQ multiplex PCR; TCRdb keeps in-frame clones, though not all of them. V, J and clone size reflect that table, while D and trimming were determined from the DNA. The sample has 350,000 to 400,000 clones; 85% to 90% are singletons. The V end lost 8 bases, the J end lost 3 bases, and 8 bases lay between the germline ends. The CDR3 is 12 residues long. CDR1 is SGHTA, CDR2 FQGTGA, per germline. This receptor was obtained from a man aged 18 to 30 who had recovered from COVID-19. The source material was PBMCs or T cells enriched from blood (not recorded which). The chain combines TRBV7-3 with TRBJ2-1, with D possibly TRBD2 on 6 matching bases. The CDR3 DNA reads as TGTGCCAGCGGGGGAGGCTACAATGAGCAGTTCTTC. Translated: CASGGGYNEQFF.